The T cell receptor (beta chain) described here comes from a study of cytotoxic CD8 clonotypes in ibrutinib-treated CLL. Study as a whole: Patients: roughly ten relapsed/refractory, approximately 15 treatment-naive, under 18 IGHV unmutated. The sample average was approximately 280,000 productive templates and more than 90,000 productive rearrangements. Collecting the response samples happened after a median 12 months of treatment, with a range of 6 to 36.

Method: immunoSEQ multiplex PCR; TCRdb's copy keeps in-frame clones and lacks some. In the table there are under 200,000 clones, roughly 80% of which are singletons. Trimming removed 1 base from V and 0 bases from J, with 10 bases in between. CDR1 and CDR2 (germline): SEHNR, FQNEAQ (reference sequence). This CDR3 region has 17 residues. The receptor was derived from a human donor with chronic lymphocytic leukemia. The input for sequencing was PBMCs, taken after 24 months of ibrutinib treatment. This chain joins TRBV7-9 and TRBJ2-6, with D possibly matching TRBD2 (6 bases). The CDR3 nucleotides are TGTGCCAGCAGCTTAGGGGTCGGGGGCTCTGGGGCCAACGTCCTGACTTTC. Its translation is CASSLGVGGSGANVLTF.